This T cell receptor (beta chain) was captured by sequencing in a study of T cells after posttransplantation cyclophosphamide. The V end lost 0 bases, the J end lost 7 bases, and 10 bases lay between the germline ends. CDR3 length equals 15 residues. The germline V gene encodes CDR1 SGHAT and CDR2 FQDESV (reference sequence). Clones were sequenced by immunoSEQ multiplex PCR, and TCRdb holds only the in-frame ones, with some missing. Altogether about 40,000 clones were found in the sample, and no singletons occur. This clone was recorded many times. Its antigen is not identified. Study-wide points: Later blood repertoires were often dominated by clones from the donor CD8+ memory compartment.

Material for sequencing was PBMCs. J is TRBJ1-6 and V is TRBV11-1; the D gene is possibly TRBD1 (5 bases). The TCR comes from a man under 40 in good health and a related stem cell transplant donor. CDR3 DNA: TGTGCCAGCAGCTTAGCGCCGGGACTCAATTCACCCCTCCACTTT. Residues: CASSLAPGLNSPLHF.